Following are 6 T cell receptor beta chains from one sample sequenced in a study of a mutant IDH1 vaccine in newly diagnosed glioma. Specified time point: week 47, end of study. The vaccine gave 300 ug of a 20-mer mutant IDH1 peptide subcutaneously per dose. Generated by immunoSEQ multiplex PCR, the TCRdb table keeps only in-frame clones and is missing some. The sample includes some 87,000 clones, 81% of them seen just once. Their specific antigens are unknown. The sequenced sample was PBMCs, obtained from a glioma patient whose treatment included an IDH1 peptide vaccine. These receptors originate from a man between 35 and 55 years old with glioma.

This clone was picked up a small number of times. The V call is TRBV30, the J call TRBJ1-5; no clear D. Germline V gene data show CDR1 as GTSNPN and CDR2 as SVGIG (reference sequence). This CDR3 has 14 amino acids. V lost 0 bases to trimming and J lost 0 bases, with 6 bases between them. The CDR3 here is CAWSVHGSNQPQHF. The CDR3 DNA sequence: TGTGCCTGGAGTGTTCATGGTAGCAATCAGCCCCAGCATTTT. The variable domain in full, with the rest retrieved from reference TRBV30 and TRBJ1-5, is SQTIHQWPATLVQPVGSPLSLECTVEGTSNPNLYWYRQAAGRGLQLLFYSVGIGQISSEVPQNLSASRPQDRQFILSSKKLLLSDSGFYLCAWSVHGSNQPQHFGDGTRLSIL.

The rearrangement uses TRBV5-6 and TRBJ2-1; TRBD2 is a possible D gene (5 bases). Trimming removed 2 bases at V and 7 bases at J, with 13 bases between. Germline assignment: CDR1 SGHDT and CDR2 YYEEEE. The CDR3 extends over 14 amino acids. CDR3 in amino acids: CASSFRTTGNEQFF. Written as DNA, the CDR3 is TGTGCCAGCAGCTTTAGGACGACGGGGAATGAGCAGTTCTTC.

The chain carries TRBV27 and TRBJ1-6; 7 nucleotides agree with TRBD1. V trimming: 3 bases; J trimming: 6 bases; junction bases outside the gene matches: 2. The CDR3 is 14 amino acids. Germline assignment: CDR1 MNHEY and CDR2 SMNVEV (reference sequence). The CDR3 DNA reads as TGTGCCAGCAGTTTCAGGGGGGGTAATTCACCCCTCCACTTT. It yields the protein CASSFRGGNSPLHF.

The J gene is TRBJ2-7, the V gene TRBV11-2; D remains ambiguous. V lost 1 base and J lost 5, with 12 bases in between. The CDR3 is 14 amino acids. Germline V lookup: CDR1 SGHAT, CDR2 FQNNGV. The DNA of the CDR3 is TGTGCCAGCAGCTTAGTACAAGGGTTCAACGAGCAGTACTTC. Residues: CASSLVQGFNEQYF.

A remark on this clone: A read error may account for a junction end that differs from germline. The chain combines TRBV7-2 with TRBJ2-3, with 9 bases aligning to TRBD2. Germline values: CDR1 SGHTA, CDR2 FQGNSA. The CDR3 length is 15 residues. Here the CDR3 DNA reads TGTGCCAGCAGCCTAGCGGGGACTAGCACAGATACGCAGTATTTT. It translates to CASSLAGTSTDTQYF.

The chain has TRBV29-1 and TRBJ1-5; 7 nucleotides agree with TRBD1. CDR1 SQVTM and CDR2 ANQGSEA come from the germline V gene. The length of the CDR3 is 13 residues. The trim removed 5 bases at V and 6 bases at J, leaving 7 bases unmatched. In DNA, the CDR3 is TGCAGCGTTCGGGGGACAGTGGGTCAGCCCCAGCATTTT. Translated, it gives CSVRGTVGQPQHF.